This TCR beta chain was observed in a study of T cell responses to AZD1222 COVID-19 vaccine. General study results and limits: Samples come after the peak T cell response, not at day 14. The study reported that nearly half of spike-specific TCRs target unmutated variant regions. Along spike, vaccine-associated CD4 TCRs were found throughout, with dominance at 160-218 and 743-854. Spike-specific TCR breadth and depth went up after people got two AZD1222 doses.

Method: immunoSEQ multiplex PCR; TCRdb's copy keeps in-frame clones and lacks some. The profile shows nearly 95,000 clones, around 87% of them singletons. Notes on this clone: The antigen is undetermined.

V was clipped by 2 bases and J by 9 bases; unmatched bases: 6. The CDR3 spans 14 residues. Germline CDR1 reads SGHVS; CDR2 reads FNYEAQ. Source: peripheral blood, taken on day 0 of AZD1222 vaccination. This sequence joins TRBV7-6 and TRBJ1-5; 8 nucleotides align to TRBD1. This clonotype originated in an adult in good health. CDR3 sequence reads: CASSLPGQGSPQHF. CDR3 DNA: TGTGCCAGCAGCTTACCCGGACAGGGCTCGCCCCAGCATTTT.